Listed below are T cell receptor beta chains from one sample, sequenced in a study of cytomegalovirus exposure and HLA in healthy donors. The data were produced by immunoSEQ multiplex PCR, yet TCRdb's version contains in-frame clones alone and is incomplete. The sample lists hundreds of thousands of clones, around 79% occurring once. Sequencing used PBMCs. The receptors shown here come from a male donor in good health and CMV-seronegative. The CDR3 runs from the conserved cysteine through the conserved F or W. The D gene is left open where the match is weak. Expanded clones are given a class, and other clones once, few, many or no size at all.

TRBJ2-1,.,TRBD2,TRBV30,CAWRGYSTGLAAYNEQFF,TGTGCCTGGAGGGGGTACTCTACGGGACTAGCGGCCTACAATGAGCAGTTCTTC
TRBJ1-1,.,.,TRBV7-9,CASSRTSAQAFF,TGTGCCAGCAGCCGTACGAGTGCCCAAGCTTTCTTT
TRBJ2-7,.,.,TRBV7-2,CASSLSFHSGEQYF,TGTGCCAGCAGCTTAAGTTTTCACTCCGGCGAGCAGTACTTC
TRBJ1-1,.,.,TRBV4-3,CASSQESGNMNTEAFF,TGCGCCAGCAGCCAAGAGTCGGGGAACATGAACACTGAAGCTTTCTTT
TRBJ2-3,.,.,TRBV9,CASSVEGNADTQYF,TGTGCCAGCAGCGTAGAGGGGAATGCAGATACGCAGTATTTT
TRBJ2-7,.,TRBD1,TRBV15,CATSRETGVAYEQYF,TGTGCCACCAGCAGAGAGACAGGGGTTGCCTACGAGCAGTACTTC
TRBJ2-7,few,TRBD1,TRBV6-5,CASRFSGQGSYEQYF,TGTGCCAGCCGATTTTCGGGACAGGGTTCCTACGAGCAGTACTTC
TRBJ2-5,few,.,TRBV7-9,CASRVDSQETQYF,TGTGCCAGCAGGGTGGACAGTCAAGAGACCCAGTACTTC
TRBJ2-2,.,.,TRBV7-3,CASSEVGGPNTGELFF,TGTGCCAGCAGCGAAGTGGGGGGACCTAACACCGGGGAGCTGTTTTTT
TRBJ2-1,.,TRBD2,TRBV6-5,CASSSPGGGQNNEQFF,TGTGCCAGCAGTTCCCCCGGCGGGGGGCAAAACAATGAGCAGTTCTTC
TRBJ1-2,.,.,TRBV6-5,CASGGGYGYTF,TGTGCCAGCGGCGGGGGCTATGGCTACACCTTC
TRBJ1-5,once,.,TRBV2,CASSYNQPQHF,TGTGCCAGCAGTTATAATCAGCCCCAGCATTTT
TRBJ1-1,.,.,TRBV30,CAWSPSGREATEAFF,TGTGCCTGGAGTCCTTCAGGCAGGGAGGCCACTGAAGCTTTCTTT
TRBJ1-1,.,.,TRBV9,CASRGGMNTEAFF,TGTGCCAGCAGAGGCGGGATGAACACTGAAGCTTTCTTT
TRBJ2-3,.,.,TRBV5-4,CASSSVRGLTDTQYF,TGTGCCAGCAGCTCCGTCCGGGGTCTCACAGATACGCAGTATTTT
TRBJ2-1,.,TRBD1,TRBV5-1,CASSMSWGQPITTYNEQFF,TGCGCCAGCAGTATGTCCTGGGGACAGCCCATTACAACTTACAATGAGCAGTTCTTC
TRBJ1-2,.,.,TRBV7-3,CASSQGLNYGYTF,TGTGCCAGCAGTCAGGGGCTAAACTATGGCTACACCTTC
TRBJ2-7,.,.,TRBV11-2,CASSIQLTNTYEQYF,TGTGCCAGCAGCATCCAACTAACGAATACCTACGAGCAGTACTTC
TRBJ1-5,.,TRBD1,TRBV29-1,CSVTGGAGQPQHF,TGCAGCGTCACAGGGGGCGCAGGTCAGCCCCAGCATTTT
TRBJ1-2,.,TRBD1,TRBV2,CASSEEEGGFYGYTF,TGTGCCAGCAGTGAAGAGGAAGGGGGCTTCTATGGCTACACCTTC
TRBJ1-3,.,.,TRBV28,CASSSTGGPGNTIYF,TGTGCCAGCAGTTCGACGGGGGGGCCTGGAAACACCATATATTTT
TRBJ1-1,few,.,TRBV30,CAWSAPGIGSEAFF,TGTGCCTGGAGTGCCCCAGGGATCGGTTCTGAAGCTTTCTTT
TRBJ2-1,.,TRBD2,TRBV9,CASSVAGGGSSYNEQFF,TGTGCCAGCAGCGTAGCGGGCGGGGGAAGCTCCTACAATGAGCAGTTCTTC
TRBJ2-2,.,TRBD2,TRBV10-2,CASSGLAGPNTGELFF,TGCGCCAGCAGTGGACTAGCGGGGCCGAACACCGGGGAGCTGTTTTTT
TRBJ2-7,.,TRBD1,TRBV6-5,CASRRTGRYEQYF,TGTGCCAGCAGACGGACAGGGCGCTACGAGCAGTACTTC
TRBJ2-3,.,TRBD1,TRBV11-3,CASSHGQGLPSTDTQYF,TGTGCCAGCAGCCACGGACAGGGCCTGCCTAGCACAGATACGCAGTATTTT
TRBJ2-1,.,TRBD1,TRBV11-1,CASSLAAGGIQFF,TGTGCCAGCAGCTTAGCGGCAGGGGGAATACAGTTCTTC
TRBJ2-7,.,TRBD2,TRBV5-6,CASSPGLADEQYF,TGTGCCAGCAGCCCGGGACTAGCGGACGAGCAGTACTTC
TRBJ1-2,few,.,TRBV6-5,CASSYTRDGWYGYTF,TGTGCCAGCAGTTACACGCGGGACGGATGGTATGGCTACACCTTC
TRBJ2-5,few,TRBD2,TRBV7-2,CASSPLGRAGGGPQYF,TGTGCCAGCAGCCCTCTTGGGCGGGCGGGCGGGGGGCCCCAGTACTTC
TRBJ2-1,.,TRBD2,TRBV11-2,CASSPRTSAPPGNEQFF,TGTGCCAGCAGCCCCAGGACTAGCGCACCCCCGGGAAATGAGCAGTTCTTC
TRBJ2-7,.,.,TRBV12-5,CASGLYKTGLGSYEQYF,TGTGCTAGTGGTCTTTACAAAACAGGGCTCGGGTCCTACGAGCAGTACTTC
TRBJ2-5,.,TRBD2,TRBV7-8,CASTPGTSRAQYF,TGTGCCAGCACCCCCGGGACTAGCAGAGCCCAGTACTTC
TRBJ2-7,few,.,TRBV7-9,CSSSLVSQGTYEQYF,TGTTCCAGCAGCTTAGTTAGTCAGGGAACCTACGAGCAGTACTTC
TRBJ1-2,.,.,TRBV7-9,CASSLGDSSGYTF,TGTGCCAGCAGCTTAGGAGACAGTTCTGGCTACACCTTC
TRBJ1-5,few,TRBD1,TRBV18,CASSPTRQGWEPQHF,TGTGCCAGCTCACCTACTCGACAGGGATGGGAGCCCCAGCATTTT
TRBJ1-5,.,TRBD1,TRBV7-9,CASSQGQVNQPQHF,TGTGCCAGCAGCCAGGGACAGGTCAATCAGCCCCAGCATTTT
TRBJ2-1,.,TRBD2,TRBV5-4,CASGLSGSSPEQFF,TGTGCCAGCGGACTTAGCGGGAGTTCCCCTGAGCAGTTCTTC
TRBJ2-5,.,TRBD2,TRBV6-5,CASSWGGVGETQYF,TGTGCCAGCAGTTGGGGGGGGGTCGGAGAGACCCAGTACTTC
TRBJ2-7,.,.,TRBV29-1,CSVVQDSYEQYF,TGCAGCGTAGTACAGGACTCCTACGAGCAGTACTTC
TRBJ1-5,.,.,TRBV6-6,CASSYAGEGQPQHF,TGTGCCAGCAGTTACGCGGGCGAGGGCCAGCCCCAGCATTTT
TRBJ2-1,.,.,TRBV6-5,CASSYPGNEQFF,TGTGCCAGCAGTTACCCCGGGAATGAGCAGTTCTTC
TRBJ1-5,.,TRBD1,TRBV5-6,CASGQGFGQPQHF,TGTGCCAGCGGACAGGGATTCGGTCAGCCCCAGCATTTT
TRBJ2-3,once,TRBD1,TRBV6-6,CASRLPGQGGDTQYF,TGTGCCAGCAGACTTCCGGGACAGGGGGGAGATACGCAGTATTTT
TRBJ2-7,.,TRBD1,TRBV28,CASSLWRDRGYEQYF,TGTGCCAGCAGTTTATGGCGGGACAGGGGCTACGAGCAGTACTTC
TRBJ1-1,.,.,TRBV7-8,CASSPLYTEAFF,TGTGCCAGCAGCCCACTCTACACTGAAGCTTTCTTT
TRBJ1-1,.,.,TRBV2,CASSGEGGYTEAFF,TGTGCCAGCAGTGGTGAGGGGGGGTACACTGAAGCTTTCTTT
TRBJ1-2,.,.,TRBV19,CASSIGSGYTF,TGTGCCAGTAGTATAGGGAGTGGCTACACCTTC
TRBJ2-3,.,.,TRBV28,CASSPIGVGPGHNTQYF,TGTGCCAGCAGTCCGATCGGGGTAGGCCCGGGACACAATACGCAGTATTTT
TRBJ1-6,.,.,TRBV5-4,CASSPGGAGGNSPLHF,TGTGCCAGCAGCCCCGGGGGCGCGGGAGGGAATTCACCCCTCCACTTT
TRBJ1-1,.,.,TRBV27,CASNLIGGANTEAFF,TGTGCCAGCAACCTTATCGGGGGAGCGAACACTGAAGCTTTCTTT
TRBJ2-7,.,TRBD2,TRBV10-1,CASSELGRPGGYEQYF,TGCGCCAGCAGTGAATTAGGACGTCCGGGAGGCTACGAGCAGTACTTC
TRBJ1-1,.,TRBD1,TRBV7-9,CASSPLGQGLTEAFF,TGTGCCAGCAGCCCCTTGGGACAGGGGTTGACTGAAGCTTTCTTT
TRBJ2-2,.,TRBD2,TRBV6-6,CASRPGLGVPGELFF,TGTGCCAGCAGGCCGGGACTAGGGGTACCCGGGGAGCTGTTTTTT
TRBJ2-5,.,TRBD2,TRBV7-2,CASSSGREFGETQYF,TGTGCCAGCAGCTCGGGGCGGGAGTTTGGAGAGACCCAGTACTTC
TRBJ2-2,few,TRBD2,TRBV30,CAWRSARGTSSTGELFF,TGTGCCTGGAGGAGTGCCAGGGGGACTAGCAGCACCGGGGAGCTGTTTTTT
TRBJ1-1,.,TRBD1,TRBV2,CASRRQGESTEAFF,TGTGCCAGCAGAAGACAGGGTGAGAGCACTGAAGCTTTCTTT
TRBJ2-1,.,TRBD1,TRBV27,CASSLRDRPYDEQFF,TGTGCCAGCAGTCTCCGGGACAGGCCGTACGATGAGCAGTTCTTC
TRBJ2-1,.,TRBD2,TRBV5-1,CASSSDTSGALNEQFF,TGCGCCAGCAGCTCCGATACTAGCGGGGCCCTCAATGAGCAGTTCTTC
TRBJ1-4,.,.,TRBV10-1,CASMCQNEKLFF,TGCGCCAGCATGTGTCAAAATGAAAAACTGTTTTTT